This TCR beta chain was found in a study of neurological immune-mediated disorders. From the 5' RACE reads, TCRdb called clonotypes with MiXCR, one entry per CDR3 protein. Of over 55,000 distinct CDR3 sequences in the sample, roughly 2.5% were seen once. Germline V gene data show CDR1 as LGHNA and CDR2 as YSLEER. V gave up 4 bases and J gave up 3 bases, with 15 bases separating them. The CDR3 length is 15 residues. Only a few counts were recorded for this clonotype. The sequenced sample consisted of PBMCs. This sequence joins TRBV4-3 and TRBJ2-5; tentatively, D is TRBD1 (6 bases). The clonotype originates from a man aged 45-65 years with multiple sclerosis. CDR3 amino acids: CASSPGQGIEETQYF. Written as DNA, the CDR3 is TGCGCCAGCAGCCCGGGACAAGGAATCGAAGAGACCCAGTACTTC.